This T cell receptor (beta chain) was obtained from a study of T cell responses to AZD1222 COVID-19 vaccine. About the research overall: Analyses pooled second doses at about 4 or about 12 weeks. Study conclusions and caveats: Baseline testing showed seropositivity in only six AZD1222 recipients. Within unmutated variant regions lay the reported targets of nearly half of spike-specific TCRs.

Method: immunoSEQ multiplex PCR; TCRdb's copy keeps in-frame clones and lacks some. There are approximately 140,000 clones in the sample; around 89% occur only once, and about 15% lies in the top ten. Per the germline V gene, CDR1 is LGHDT and CDR2 is YNNKEL (reference sequence). The CDR3 runs 14 residues. Trimming took off 1 base at V and 5 bases at J, with 12 bases between the two ends. The count of this clone is one. Its matching antigen is unknown. The sequence was collected from an adult in good health. The rearrangement joins TRBV3-1 (or the pseudogene TRBV3-2) to TRBJ2-7; D is possibly TRBD2 (6 bases). The sample consisted of peripheral blood, taken on day 0 of AZD1222 vaccination. CDR3 bases: TGTGCCAGCAGCCAAGGACGGGGGTCCCACGAGCAGTACTTC. Protein product: CASSQGRGSHEQYF.